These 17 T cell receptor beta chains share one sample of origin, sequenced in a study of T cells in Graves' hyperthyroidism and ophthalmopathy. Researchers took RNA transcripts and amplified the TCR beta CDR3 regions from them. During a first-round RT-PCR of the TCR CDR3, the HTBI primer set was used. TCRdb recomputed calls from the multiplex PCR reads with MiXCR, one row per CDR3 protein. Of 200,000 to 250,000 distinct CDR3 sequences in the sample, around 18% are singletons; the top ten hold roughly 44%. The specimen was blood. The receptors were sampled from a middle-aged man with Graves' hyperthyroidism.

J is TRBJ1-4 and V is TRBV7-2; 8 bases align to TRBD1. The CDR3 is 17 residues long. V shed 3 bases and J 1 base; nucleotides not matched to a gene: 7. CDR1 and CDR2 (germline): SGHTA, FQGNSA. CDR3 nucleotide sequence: TGTGCCAGCAGCTTCTACAGGGGGGTTGGAACTAATGAAAAACTGTTTTTT. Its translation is CASSFYRGVGTNEKLFF.

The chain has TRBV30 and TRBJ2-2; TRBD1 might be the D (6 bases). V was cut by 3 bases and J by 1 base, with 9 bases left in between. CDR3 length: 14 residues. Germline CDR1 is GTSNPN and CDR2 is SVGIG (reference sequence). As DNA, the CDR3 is TGTGCCTGGAGGGACAGTCTGAACACCGGGGAGCTGTTTTTT. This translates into CAWRDSLNTGELFF.

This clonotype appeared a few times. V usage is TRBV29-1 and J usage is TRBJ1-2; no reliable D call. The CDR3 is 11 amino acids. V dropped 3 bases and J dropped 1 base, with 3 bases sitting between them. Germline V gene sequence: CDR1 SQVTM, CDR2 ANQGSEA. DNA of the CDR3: TGCAGCGTTGAGGGTAACTATGGCTACACCTTC. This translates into CSVEGNYGYTF.

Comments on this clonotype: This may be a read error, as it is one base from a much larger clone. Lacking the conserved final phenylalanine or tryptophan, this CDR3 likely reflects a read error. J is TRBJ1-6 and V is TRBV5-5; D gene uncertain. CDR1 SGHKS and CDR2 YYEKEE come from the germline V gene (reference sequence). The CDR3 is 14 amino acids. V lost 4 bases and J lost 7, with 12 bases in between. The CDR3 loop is CASSVLTANSPLHL. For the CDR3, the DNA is TGTGCCAGCAGCGTGCTTACGGCAAATTCACCCCTCCACCTT.

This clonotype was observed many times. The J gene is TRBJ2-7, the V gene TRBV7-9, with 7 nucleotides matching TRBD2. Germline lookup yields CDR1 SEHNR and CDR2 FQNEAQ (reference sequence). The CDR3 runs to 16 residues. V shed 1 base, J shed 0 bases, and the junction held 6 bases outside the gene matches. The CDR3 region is CASSLGRGRGSYEQYF. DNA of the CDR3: TGTGCCAGCAGCTTAGGCCGAGGGAGGGGCTCCTACGAGCAGTACTTC.

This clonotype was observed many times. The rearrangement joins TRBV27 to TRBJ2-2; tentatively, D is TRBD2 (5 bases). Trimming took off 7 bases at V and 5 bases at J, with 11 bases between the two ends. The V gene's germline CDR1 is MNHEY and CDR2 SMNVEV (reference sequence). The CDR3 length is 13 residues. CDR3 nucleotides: TGTGCCAGCAATTTTAGAGGGACCGGGGAGCTGTTTTTT. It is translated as CASNFRGTGELFF.

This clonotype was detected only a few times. CDR3 sequence (DNA): TGTGCCAGCTCACCAGACCAGGGAAATTCACCCCTCCACTTT. Encoded protein: CASSPDQGNSPLHF. This rearrangement joins TRBV18 to TRBJ1-6, with D perhaps matching TRBD1 (5 bases). Between the trimmed V and J ends, which lost 2 bases and 7 bases, there was a span of 9 bases. The CDR3 sequence is 14 residues long. CDR1 and CDR2 (germline): KGHSH, LQKENI.

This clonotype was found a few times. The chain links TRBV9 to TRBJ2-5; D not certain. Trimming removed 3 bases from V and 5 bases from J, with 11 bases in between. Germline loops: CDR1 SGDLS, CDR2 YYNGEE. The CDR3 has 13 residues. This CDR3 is CASSGGWTETQYF. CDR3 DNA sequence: TGTGCCAGCAGCGGTGGCTGGACGGAGACCCAGTACTTC.

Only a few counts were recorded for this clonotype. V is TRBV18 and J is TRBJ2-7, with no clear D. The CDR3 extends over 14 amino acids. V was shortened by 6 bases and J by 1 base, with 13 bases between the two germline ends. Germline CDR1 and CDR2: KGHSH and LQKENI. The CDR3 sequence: CASSLPSASYEQYF. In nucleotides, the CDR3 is TGTGCCAGCTCCCTCCCCTCAGCGTCCTACGAGCAGTACTTC. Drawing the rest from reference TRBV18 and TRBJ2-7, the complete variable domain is NAGVMQNPRHLVRRRGQEARLRCSPMKGHSHVYWYRQLPEEGLKFMVYLQKENIIDESGMPKERFSAEFPKEGPSILRIQQVVRGDSAAYFCASSLPSASYEQYFGPGTRLTVT.

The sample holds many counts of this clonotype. CDR3 sequence reads: CASSERGQGEKLFF. In DNA form, the CDR3 reads TGTGCCAGCAGTGAAAGGGGCCAAGGAGAAAAACTGTTTTTT. The chain employs TRBV2 and TRBJ1-4, with a tentative D call TRBD1 (5 bases). This CDR3 contains 14 residues. CDR1 is SNHLY and CDR2 is FYNNEI in the germline V gene. V was pared by 2 bases and J by 8 bases, with 12 bases between.

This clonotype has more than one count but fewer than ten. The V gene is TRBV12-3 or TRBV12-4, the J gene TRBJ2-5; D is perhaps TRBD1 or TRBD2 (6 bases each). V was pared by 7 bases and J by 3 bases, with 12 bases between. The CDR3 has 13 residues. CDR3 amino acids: CASTRRGKETQYF. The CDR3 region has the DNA TGTGCCAGCACCCGGAGGGGGAAAGAGACCCAGTACTTC.

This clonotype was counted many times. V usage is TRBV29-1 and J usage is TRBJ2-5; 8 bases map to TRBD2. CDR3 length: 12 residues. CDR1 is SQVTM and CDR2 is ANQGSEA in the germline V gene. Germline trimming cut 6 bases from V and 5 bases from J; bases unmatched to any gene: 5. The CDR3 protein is CSVGTRGETQYF. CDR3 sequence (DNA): TGCAGCGTCGGGACTAGAGGGGAGACCCAGTACTTC.

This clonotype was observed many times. The chain's CDR3 is CATGRDRQPQHF. The CDR3, as DNA: TGTGCCACCGGCCGGGACCGGCAGCCCCAGCATTTT. The chain joins TRBV15 to TRBJ1-5, with D possibly matching TRBD1 (5 bases). V lost 8 bases, J lost 7 bases, and 12 bases lay in between. In germline, CDR1 is LNHNV, CDR2 YYDKDF (reference sequence). The CDR3 consists of 12 residues. The full variable domain, with the rest looked up from reference TRBV15 and TRBJ1-5, is DAMVIQNPRYQVTQFGKPVTLSCSQTLNHNVMYWYQQKSSQAPKLLFHYYDKDFNNEADTPDNFQSRRPNTSFCFLDIRSPGLGDTAMYLCATGRDRQPQHFGDGTRLSIL.

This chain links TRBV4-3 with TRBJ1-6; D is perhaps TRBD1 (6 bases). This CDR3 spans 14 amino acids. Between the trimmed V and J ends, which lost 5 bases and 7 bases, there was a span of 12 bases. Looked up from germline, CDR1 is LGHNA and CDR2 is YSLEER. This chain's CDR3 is CASSGRGENSPLHF. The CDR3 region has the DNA TGCGCCAGCAGCGGCAGGGGTGAAAATTCACCCCTCCACTTT.

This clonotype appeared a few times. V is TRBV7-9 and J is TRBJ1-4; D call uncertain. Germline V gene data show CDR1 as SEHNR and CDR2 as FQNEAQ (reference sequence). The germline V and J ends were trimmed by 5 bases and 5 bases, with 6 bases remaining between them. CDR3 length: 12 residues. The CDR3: CASSGGNEKLFF. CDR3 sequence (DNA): TGTGCCAGCAGCGGAGGAAATGAAAAACTGTTTTTT.

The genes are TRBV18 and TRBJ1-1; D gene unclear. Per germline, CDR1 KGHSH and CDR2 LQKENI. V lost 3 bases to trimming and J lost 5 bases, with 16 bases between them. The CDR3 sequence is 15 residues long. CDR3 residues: CASSPGRSVLTEAFF. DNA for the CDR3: TGTGCCAGCTCACCGGGCAGGTCGGTTTTGACTGAAGCTTTCTTT.

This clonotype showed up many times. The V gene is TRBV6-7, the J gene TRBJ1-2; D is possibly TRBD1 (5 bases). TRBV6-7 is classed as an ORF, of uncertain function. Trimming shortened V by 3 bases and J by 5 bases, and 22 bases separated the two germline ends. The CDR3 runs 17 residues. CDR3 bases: TGTGCCAGCAGTTATGACAGATCCAGCAACTGTAGGTATGGCTACACCTTC. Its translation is CASSYDRSSNCRYGYTF.